The 3 T cell receptor beta chains below were found in one sample sequenced in a study of regulatory T cells in long-lasting Graves disease. According to the study, TCR beta libraries were built with iRepertoire HTBI primers and CDR3-region Arm-PCR. TCRdb re-derived calls from the multiplex PCR reads in MiXCR, one entry per CDR3 protein. The sample lists about 340,000 distinct CDR3 sequences, roughly a fifth occurring once. Time point specified: persistent/refractory GD, antithyroid drugs over 5 years with positive TRAb. From PBMCs, RNA was extracted and then used to make the TCR library. Sequenced material: peripheral blood mononuclear cells (PBMCs), taken when the disease was refractory, from a patient treated with antithyroid drugs. These receptors came from a female donor with Graves disease.

There are a few counts of this clonotype. This chain connects TRBV9 to TRBJ1-1; D unclear. This CDR3 spans 14 amino acids. V shed 3 bases and J shed 1 base, with 10 bases lying between them. From germline, CDR1 is SGDLS and CDR2 YYNGEE. The CDR3 loop is CASSGPTPNTEAFF. As DNA, the CDR3 is TGTGCCAGCAGCGGACCCACACCGAACACTGAAGCTTTCTTT. Using reference TRBV9 and TRBJ1-1 for the parts outside the CDR3, the full variable domain is DSGVTQTPKHLITATGQRVTLRCSPRSGDLSVYWYQQSLDQGLQFLIQYYNGEERAKGNILERFSAQQFPDLHSELNLSSLELGDSALYFCASSGPTPNTEAFFGQGTRLTVV.

In this sample, this clonotype turned up a few times. The chain combines TRBV4-1 with TRBJ2-2, with 7 bases lining up with TRBD2. Per the germline V gene, CDR1 is MGHRA and CDR2 is YSYEKL. The CDR3 totals 16 residues. Losses at the gene ends were 0 bases for V and 7 bases for J; bases not matched to a gene: 8. CDR3 sequence (DNA): TGCGCCAGCAGCCAAGAACATGCGGGAGCGGGCGGGGAGCTGTTTTTT. It is translated as CASSQEHAGAGGELFF.

This clonotype has just a few counts. This chain connects TRBV7-9 to TRBJ1-2; D gene uncertain. The V and J ends lost 1 base and 6 bases respectively, with 15 bases between them. This CDR3 contains 15 residues. Germline values: CDR1 SEHNR, CDR2 FQNEAQ (reference sequence). The CDR3 DNA reads as TGTGCCAGCAGCTTAGTTGATCGACATGAGGATGGCTACACCTTC. Amino acid sequence: CASSLVDRHEDGYTF.